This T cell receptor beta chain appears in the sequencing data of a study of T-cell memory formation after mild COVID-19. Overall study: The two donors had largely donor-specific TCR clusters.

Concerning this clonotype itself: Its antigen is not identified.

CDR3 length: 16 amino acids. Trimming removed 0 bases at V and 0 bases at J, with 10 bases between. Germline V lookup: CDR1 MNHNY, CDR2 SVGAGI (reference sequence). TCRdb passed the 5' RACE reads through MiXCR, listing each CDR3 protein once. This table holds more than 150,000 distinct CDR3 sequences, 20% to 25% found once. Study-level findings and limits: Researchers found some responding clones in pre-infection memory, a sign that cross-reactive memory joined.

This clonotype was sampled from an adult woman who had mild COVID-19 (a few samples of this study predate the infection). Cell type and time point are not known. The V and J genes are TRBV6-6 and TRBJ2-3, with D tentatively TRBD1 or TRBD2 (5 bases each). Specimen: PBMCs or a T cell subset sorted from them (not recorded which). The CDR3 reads CASSYSWDRSTDTQYF. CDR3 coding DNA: TGTGCCAGCAGTTACTCATGGGACCGGAGCACAGATACGCAGTATTTT.